One sample yielded the 29 T cell receptor beta chains listed below, sequenced in a study of control samples from healthy donors and cancer patients. The assay was immunoSEQ multiplex PCR, and TCRdb's table has in-frame clones only and misses some. Found here are approximately 70,000 clones, 75% to 85% of them singletons; the top ten hold roughly 14%. Sequenced material: blood. These receptors originate from a man between 60 and 70 years old in good health.

This chain uses TRBV6-5 with TRBJ2-1, with 9 bases identical to TRBD1. Germline trimming cut 5 bases from V and 6 bases from J; bases unmatched to any gene: 5. This CDR3 comprises 14 residues. In germline, CDR1 is MNHEY, CDR2 SVGAGI. The CDR3, as DNA: TGTGCCAGCAGTAGGACAGGGGCACTCAATGAGCAGTTCTTC. This sequence encodes CASSRTGALNEQFF.

V and J are TRBV3-1 (or the pseudogene TRBV3-2) and TRBJ2-3; 9 bases align to TRBD2. Germline CDR1 is LGHDT and CDR2 is YNNKEL (reference sequence). The CDR3 runs to 18 residues. The J segment lost 1 base and the V segment lost 1 base, leaving 9 bases of the junction unmatched. DNA of the CDR3: TGTGCCAGCAGCCAAGCGACTATAGCGGGAGAGCGCACAGATACGCAGTATTTT. Its protein is CASSQATIAGERTDTQYF.

The chain links TRBV18 to TRBJ2-1, with a possible D match to TRBD2 (6 bases). V was cut by 3 bases and J by 10 bases, with 22 bases left in between. Germline V gene lookup returns CDR1 KGHSH and CDR2 LQKENI. CDR3 length: 16 amino acids. The CDR3 DNA reads as TGTGCCAGCTCACCCATGATAAGCGAGCGGGTGAGCGAGCAGTTCTTC. Translation gives CASSPMISERVSEQFF.

The chain recombines TRBV7-9 with TRBJ2-7, with D possibly called TRBD1 or TRBD2 (5 bases each). Per the germline V gene, CDR1 is SEHNR and CDR2 is FQNEAQ (reference sequence). CDR3 length equals 15 residues. Trimming removed 4 bases at V and 0 bases at J, with 13 bases between. Written as DNA, the CDR3 is TGTGCCAGCAGCTCAACGGTCGGGACCTCCTACGAGCAGTACTTC. Translation: CASSSTVGTSYEQYF.

The chain couples TRBV7-3 to TRBJ2-2; TRBD2 agrees at 7 bases. V shed 2 bases and J 0 bases; nucleotides not matched to a gene: 3. CDR3 size: 16 residues. Per the germline V gene, CDR1 is SGHTA and CDR2 is FQGTGA. CDR3 bases: TGTGCCAGCAGCTTATCCGCGGGGGCGAACACCGGGGAGCTGTTTTTT. Protein product: CASSLSAGANTGELFF.

This clone came up a few times. The chain employs TRBV19 and TRBJ2-7; possible D gene TRBD1, 5 bases. This CDR3 has 14 amino acids. V was clipped by 4 bases and J by 0 bases, with 10 bases between them. From germline, CDR1 is LNHDA and CDR2 SQIVND (reference sequence). CDR3 sequence reads: CASSRQLYSYEQYF. CDR3 DNA sequence: TGTGCCAGTAGTAGACAGCTTTACTCCTACGAGCAGTACTTC.

This clone has only one observation. V gene TRBV9 combines with J gene TRBJ2-7, with 8 bases that match TRBD1. The germline gives CDR1 SGDLS, CDR2 YYNGEE. V lost 0 bases and J lost 4; bases outside the gene matches: 6. The CDR3 contains 15 residues. This CDR3 reads CASSVGSGQEYEQYF. For the CDR3, the DNA is TGTGCCAGCAGCGTAGGGTCGGGACAGGAGTACGAGCAGTACTTC.

CDR3 in amino acids: CASSQVGTDTQYF. In nucleotides, the CDR3 is TGTGCCAGCAGTCAAGTGGGCACAGATACGCAGTATTTT. The chain has TRBV7-7 and TRBJ2-3; no reliable D call. CDR1 SSHAT and CDR2 FNYEAQ come from the germline V gene (reference sequence). CDR3 length: 13 amino acids. V dropped 6 bases and J dropped 1 base, with 8 bases sitting between them.

The V and J genes are TRBV6-5 and TRBJ1-4, with D possibly being TRBD1 (6 bases). V shed 0 bases and J shed 8 bases, with 16 bases lying between them. From germline, CDR1 is MNHEY and CDR2 SVGAGI. CDR3 length equals 16 residues. The CDR3 DNA reads TGTGCCAGCAGTTACTCGGGAGGGGGTAGGTTGGAAAAACTGTTTTTT. Its translation is CASSYSGGGRLEKLFF.

This chain connects TRBV9 to TRBJ2-7; 9 bases map to TRBD1. CDR1 SGDLS and CDR2 YYNGEE come from the germline V gene. The trim removed 4 bases at V and 3 bases at J, leaving 8 bases unmatched. The CDR3 consists of 15 residues. The chain's CDR3 is CASSQGGQGVYEQYF. Here the CDR3 DNA reads TGTGCCAGCAGCCAAGGGGGACAGGGTGTCTACGAGCAGTACTTC.

The rearrangement uses TRBV3-1 (or the pseudogene TRBV3-2) and TRBJ1-1; D call uncertain. V lost 1 base to trimming and J lost 1 base, with 4 bases between them. The CDR3 runs 13 residues. CDR1 is LGHDT and CDR2 is YNNKEL in the germline V gene (reference sequence). CDR3 in DNA: TGTGCCAGCAGCCAAGGGGCGAACACTGAAGCTTTCTTT. This encodes CASSQGANTEAFF.

J is TRBJ2-3 and V is TRBV6-5; D unresolved. Germline V lookup: CDR1 MNHEY, CDR2 SVGAGI. With 8 bases removed from V and 2 bases from J, the gap between germline ends came to 14 bases. CDR3 size: 14 residues. The CDR3 DNA sequence: TGTGCCAGCCGCTACAATCAATACACAGATACGCAGTATTTT. Protein: CASRYNQYTDTQYF.

This clone was counted once. The V gene is TRBV10-2, the J gene TRBJ2-7; 11 bases line up with TRBD2. J was trimmed by 2 bases and V by 3 bases; bases with no gene match: 3. This CDR3 spans 15 amino acids. Germline V CDR1 and CDR2: WSHSY, SAAADI. The DNA of the CDR3 is TGCGCCAGCAGTGAATCTAGCGGGAGGCCCTACGAGCAGTACTTC. It is translated as CASSESSGRPYEQYF.

The chain combines TRBV24-1 with TRBJ2-2, with 11 nucleotides matching TRBD1. The V gene's germline CDR1 is KGHDR and CDR2 SFDVKD. The CDR3 has 16 residues. V lost 2 bases to trimming and J lost 9 bases; unmatched junction nucleotides: 7. The CDR3: CATSDWGTGGTRELFF. The CDR3 DNA is TGTGCCACCAGTGATTGGGGGACAGGGGGGACGCGGGAGCTGTTTTTT.

This chain uses TRBV6-5 with TRBJ2-2; 7 bases are a match to TRBD1. Trimming at V came to 4 bases and at J to 0 bases, leaving 2 bases not matched to a gene. This CDR3 spans 15 amino acids. Germline assignment: CDR1 MNHEY and CDR2 SVGAGI. CDR3: CASSLQGSNTGELFF. Here the CDR3 DNA reads TGTGCCAGCAGTTTACAGGGGTCGAACACCGGGGAGCTGTTTTTT.

The chain employs TRBV10-3 and TRBJ2-3; D is unresolved. Germline V gives CDR1 ENHRY, CDR2 SYGVKD. The V gene lost 6 bases and the J gene lost 4 bases, with 8 bases spanning the gap. The CDR3 has 12 amino acids. CDR3 region: CAISPAADTQYF. The CDR3 DNA follows: TGTGCCATCAGCCCCGCGGCAGATACGCAGTATTTT.

V is TRBV5-1 and J is TRBJ2-7, with a weak D call TRBD1 (7 bases). V gave up 0 bases and J gave up 3 bases, with 10 bases separating them. The CDR3 length is 14 residues. CDR1 and CDR2 (germline): SGHRS, YFSETQ. The CDR3 loop is CASSLGQGGYEQYF. The CDR3 DNA reads TGCGCCAGCAGCTTGGGACAGGGAGGCTACGAGCAGTACTTC.

This chain links TRBV15 with TRBJ2-5, with D unresolved. V was shortened by 2 bases and J by 1 base, with 8 bases between the two germline ends. Germline lookup yields CDR1 LNHNV and CDR2 YYDKDF (reference sequence). This CDR3 is 14 amino acids long. The CDR3 DNA reads TGTGCCACCAGCAGATACGGATTCCAAGAGACCCAGTACTTC. It is translated as CATSRYGFQETQYF.

This chain uses TRBV29-1 with TRBJ1-5; D is undetermined. Germline loops: CDR1 SQVTM, CDR2 ANQGSEA. The CDR3 spans 14 residues. The V gene lost 4 bases and the J gene lost 1 base, with 11 bases spanning the gap. CDR3 DNA sequence: TGCAGCGTTGTGCCGGGTTCGAGCAATCAGCCCCAGCATTTT. This codes for CSVVPGSSNQPQHF.

The chain recombines TRBV25-1 with TRBJ2-2, with D possibly TRBD1 on 6 matching bases. Trimming shortened V by 2 bases and J by 4 bases, and 17 bases separated the two germline ends. Looked up from germline, CDR1 is MGHDK and CDR2 is SYGVNS. The CDR3 consists of 17 residues. CDR3: CASSELEGDAGTGELFF. The CDR3 DNA follows: TGTGCCAGCAGTGAACTAGAGGGGGACGCCGGCACCGGGGAGCTGTTTTTT.

The rearrangement joins TRBV18 to TRBJ2-1, with D tentatively TRBD2 (5 bases). CDR3 length: 13 residues. V dropped 6 bases and J dropped 9 bases, with 15 bases sitting between them. Germline assignment: CDR1 KGHSH and CDR2 LQKENI. In nucleotides, the CDR3 is TGTGCCAGCTCCCCTGGACTGGCTGCTGAGCAGTTCTTC. Its protein is CASSPGLAAEQFF.

This clone is a singleton in its sample. V and J are TRBV16 and TRBJ1-1, with D possibly matching TRBD1 (5 bases). CDR1 KGHSY and CDR2 FQNENV come from the germline V gene. V gave up 0 bases and J gave up 4 bases, with 15 bases separating them. The CDR3 is 16 residues long. CDR3 region: CASSQSYDSVTTEAFF. The CDR3 region has the DNA TGTGCCAGCAGCCAATCGTATGACAGCGTAACCACTGAAGCTTTCTTT.

This chain connects TRBV7-3 to TRBJ2-5; 11 nucleotides line up with TRBD2. Trimming at V came to 1 base and at J to 7 bases, leaving 11 bases not matched to a gene. Germline assignment: CDR1 SGHTA and CDR2 FQGTGA. The CDR3 is made up of 17 amino acids. CDR3: CASSLIFTSGSSGTQYF. CDR3 bases: TGTGCCAGCAGCTTAATTTTCACTAGCGGGAGTTCCGGGACCCAGTACTTC.

The chain uses TRBV21-1 and TRBJ1-5. TRBV21-1 is a listed pseudogene. CDR3 length: 16 residues. CDR3 sequence reads: CASSKEPGRKNQPQHF. In DNA form, the CDR3 reads TGTGCCAGCAGCAAAGAGCCGGGACGGAAGAATCAGCCCCAGCATTTT.

This clone was counted once. The chain combines TRBV11-2 with TRBJ1-5; 7 bases are shared with TRBD1. In germline, CDR1 is SGHAT, CDR2 FQNNGV. With V trimmed by 5 bases and J by 5 bases, 9 bases remained unmatched. The CDR3 covers 15 residues. The CDR3 reads CASSLNRGRDQPQHF. For the CDR3, the DNA is TGTGCCAGCAGCCTAAACAGGGGCAGGGATCAGCCCCAGCATTTT.

There are a few counts of this clone. The chain is built from TRBV12-3 or TRBV12-4 and TRBJ2-7; 7 nucleotides match TRBD1. The V gene end was trimmed by 5 bases and the J gene end by 5 bases; junction bases not matched to a gene: 3. The CDR3 sequence is 12 residues long. CDR3 amino acids: CASSPGQNEQYF. The CDR3 bases are TGTGCCAGCAGTCCGGGACAGAACGAGCAGTACTTC.

This clone was observed a single time. The chain combines TRBV4-1 with TRBJ2-4; 8 bases match TRBD2. The V segment lost 0 bases and the J segment 4 bases; nucleotides outside the gene matches: 8. Germline CDR1 and CDR2: MGHRA and YSYEKL. The CDR3 runs to 17 residues. For the CDR3, the DNA is TGCGCCAGCAGCCAAGATGGGGCCGGGGGGGTAAAAAACATTCAGTACTTC. Protein: CASSQDGAGGVKNIQYF.

The chain joins TRBV15 to TRBJ2-7, with TRBD2 matching 7 bases. Germline V CDR1 and CDR2: LNHNV, YYDKDF (reference sequence). There are 12 residues in the CDR3. Trimming removed 0 bases from V and 12 bases from J; junction bases left unmatched: 5. The CDR3 bases are TGTGCCACCAGCAGAGATGGGGGGGGTCTGTACTTC. Protein: CATSRDGGGLYF.

The chain recombines TRBV3-1 (or the pseudogene TRBV3-2) with TRBJ2-1, with D tentatively TRBD2 (6 bases). V was shortened by 4 bases and J by 8 bases, with 21 bases between the two germline ends. This CDR3 has 16 amino acids. From germline, CDR1 is LGHDT and CDR2 YNNKEL (reference sequence). CDR3: CASSRRRLGLGDEQFF. The CDR3 bases are TGTGCCAGCAGCCGACGAAGACTAGGCCTCGGGGATGAGCAGTTCTTC.